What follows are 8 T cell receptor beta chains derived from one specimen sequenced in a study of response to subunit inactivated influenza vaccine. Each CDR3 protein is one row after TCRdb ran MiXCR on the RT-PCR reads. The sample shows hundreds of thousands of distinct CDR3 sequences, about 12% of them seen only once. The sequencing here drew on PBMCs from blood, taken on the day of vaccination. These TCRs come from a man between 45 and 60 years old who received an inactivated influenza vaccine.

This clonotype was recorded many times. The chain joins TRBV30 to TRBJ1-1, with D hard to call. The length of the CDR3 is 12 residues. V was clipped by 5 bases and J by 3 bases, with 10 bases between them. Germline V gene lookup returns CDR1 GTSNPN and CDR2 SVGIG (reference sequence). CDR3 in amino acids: CAWDAYYTEAFF. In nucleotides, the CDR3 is TGTGCCTGGGACGCATATTACACTGAAGCTTTCTTT.

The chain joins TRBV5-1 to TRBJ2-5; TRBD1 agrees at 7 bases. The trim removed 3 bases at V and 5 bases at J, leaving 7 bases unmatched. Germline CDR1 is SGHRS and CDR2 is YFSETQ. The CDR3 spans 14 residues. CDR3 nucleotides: TGCGCCAGCAGCTCTCCGGGACAGCCGGAGACCCAGTACTTC. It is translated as CASSSPGQPETQYF.

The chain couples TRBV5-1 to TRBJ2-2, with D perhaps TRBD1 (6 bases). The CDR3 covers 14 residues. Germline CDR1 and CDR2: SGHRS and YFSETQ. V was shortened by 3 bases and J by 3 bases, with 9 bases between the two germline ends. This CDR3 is CASSWTVYTGELFF. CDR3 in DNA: TGCGCCAGCAGCTGGACAGTGTACACCGGGGAGCTGTTTTTT.

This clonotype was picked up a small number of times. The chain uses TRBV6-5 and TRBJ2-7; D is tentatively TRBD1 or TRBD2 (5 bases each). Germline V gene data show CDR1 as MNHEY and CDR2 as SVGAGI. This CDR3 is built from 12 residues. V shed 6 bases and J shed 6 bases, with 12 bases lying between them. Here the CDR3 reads CASSSGRGEQYF. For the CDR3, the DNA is TGTGCCAGCAGCTCAGGGAGAGGCGAGCAGTACTTC.

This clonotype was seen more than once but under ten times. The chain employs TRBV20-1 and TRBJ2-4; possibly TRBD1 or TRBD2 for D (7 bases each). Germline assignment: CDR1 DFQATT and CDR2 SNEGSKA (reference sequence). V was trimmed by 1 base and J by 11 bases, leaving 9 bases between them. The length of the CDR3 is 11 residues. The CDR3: CSARAGGVQYF. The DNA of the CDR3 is TGCAGTGCTAGAGCAGGGGGGGTTCAGTACTTC.

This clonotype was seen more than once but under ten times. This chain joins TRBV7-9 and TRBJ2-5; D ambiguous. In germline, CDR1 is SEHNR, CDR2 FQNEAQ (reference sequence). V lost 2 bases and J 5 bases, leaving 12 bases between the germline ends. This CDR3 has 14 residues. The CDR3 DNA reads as TGTGCCAGCAGCTTACCTAACAGTCGGGAGACCCAGTACTTC. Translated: CASSLPNSRETQYF.

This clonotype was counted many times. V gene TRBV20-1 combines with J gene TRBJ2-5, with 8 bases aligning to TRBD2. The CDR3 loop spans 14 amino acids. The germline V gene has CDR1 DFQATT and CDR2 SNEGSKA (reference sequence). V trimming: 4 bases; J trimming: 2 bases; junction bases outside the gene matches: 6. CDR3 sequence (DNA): TGCAGTGCTAATGGACTAGCCCGACAAGAGACCCAGTACTTC. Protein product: CSANGLARQETQYF.

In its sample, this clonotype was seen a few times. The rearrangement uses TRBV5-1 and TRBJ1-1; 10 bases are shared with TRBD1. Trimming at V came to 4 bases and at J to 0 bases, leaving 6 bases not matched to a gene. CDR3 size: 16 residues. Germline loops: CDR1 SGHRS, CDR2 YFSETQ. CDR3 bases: TGCGCCAGCAGCCCGGACAGGGGGAAATTGAACACTGAAGCTTTCTTT. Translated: CASSPDRGKLNTEAFF.